These 15 T cell receptor beta chains were all obtained from the same sample, sequenced in a study of shared clonotypes between healthy human individuals. Clones were read by immunoSEQ multiplex PCR, and TCRdb kept only the in-frame ones, dropping some. The repertoire holds about 460,000 clones, with approximately 80% as singletons. Sequencing was carried out using PBMCs. These receptors were obtained from a woman aged 40 to 50 in good health. Some clones in this sample may be carry-over from other donors' samples.

The V call is TRBV28, the J call TRBJ2-1; the match to TRBD2 covers 7 bases. The CDR3 runs to 14 residues. The germline gives CDR1 MDHEN, CDR2 SYDVKM. CDR3: CAILSGNSYNEQFF. As DNA, the CDR3 is TGTGCGATCTTGAGCGGGAACTCCTACAATGAGCAGTTCTTC.

The chain recombines TRBV6-9 with TRBJ1-5, with 7 nucleotides matching TRBD1. The CDR3 sequence is 14 residues long. V was clipped by 2 bases and J by 6 bases; unmatched bases: 4. Germline V gives CDR1 MNHGY, CDR2 SVAAGI. As DNA, the CDR3 is TGTGCCAGCAGTTATCCGACAGGGTTTCAGCCCCAGCATTTT. Translated: CASSYPTGFQPQHF.

The gene calls are TRBV5-6 and TRBJ1-2; 7 bases match TRBD1. The ends lost 4 bases at V and 10 bases at J; junction bases unmatched: 7. The CDR3 runs to 12 residues. Germline CDR1 reads SGHDT; CDR2 reads YYEEEE. The CDR3 region is CASSPRTGTYTF. In DNA, the CDR3 is TGTGCCAGCAGCCCGAGGACAGGAACCTACACCTTC. The entire variable domain, with the rest obtained from reference TRBV5-6 and TRBJ1-2, is as follows: DAGVTQSPTHLIKTRGQQVTLRCSPKSGHDTVSWYQQALGQGPQFIFQYYEEEERQRGNFPDRFSGHQFPNYSSELNVNALLLGDSALYLCASSPRTGTYTFGSGTRLTVV.

The V call is TRBV29-1, the J call TRBJ2-5; 8 nucleotides match TRBD1. The assigned J gene may be wrong: the sequence end matches TRBJ2-7 better. This CDR3 is 14 amino acids long. Germline lookup yields CDR1 SQVTM and CDR2 ANQGSEA. In DNA, the CDR3 is TGCAGCGTGTCCAGGGGGCCCAACTCCTACGAGCAGTACTTC. Translating it yields CSVSRGPNSYEQYF.

This clone was detected only once. This chain uses TRBV9 with TRBJ2-7; TRBD2 might be the D (6 bases). The ends were cut back, 4 bases at V and 2 bases at J, with 16 bases in the middle. The CDR3 has 15 amino acids. Looked up from germline, CDR1 is SGDLS and CDR2 is YYNGEE. CDR3 protein: CASSPLRDSPYEQYF. CDR3 bases: TGTGCCAGCAGCCCACTCCGGGACTCACCCTACGAGCAGTACTTC.

CDR3 protein: CSVSTGVSQPQHF. The CDR3 DNA sequence: TGCAGCGTTTCCACGGGGGTTTCTCAGCCCCAGCATTTT. V is TRBV29-1 and J is TRBJ1-5, with D perhaps TRBD1 (5 bases). CDR3 size: 13 residues. CDR1 and CDR2 from the germline V gene are SQVTM and ANQGSEA. With 5 bases removed from V and 6 bases from J, the gap between germline ends came to 14 bases.

This clone was seen repeatedly, ten times or more. The junction departs from the called germline gene at one end, perhaps through a read error. The chain recombines TRBV6-1 with TRBJ2-2; tentative D call: TRBD1 (8 bases). CDR1 and CDR2 from the germline V gene are MNHNS and SASEGT. The CDR3 runs to 15 residues. CDR3 loop: CASSPGQESPGGLFF. CDR3 coding DNA: TGTGCCAGCAGTCCGGGACAGGAGTCACCGGGGGGGCTGTTTTTT.

For this clone: Other DNA variants within this sample encode the same CDR3. The chain recombines TRBV2 with TRBJ2-5, with 7 bases matching TRBD2. Germline V gives CDR1 SNHLY, CDR2 FYNNEI. The V segment lost 2 bases and the J segment 3 bases; nucleotides outside the gene matches: 3. This CDR3 region has 14 residues. CDR3 region: CASSESLAEETQYF. DNA of the CDR3: TGTGCCAGCAGTGAATCGCTAGCGGAAGAGACCCAGTACTTC.

This clone turned up a few times. The J gene is TRBJ1-3, the V gene TRBV11-2, with a possible D match to TRBD1 (6 bases). Germline values: CDR1 SGHAT, CDR2 FQNNGV. Deletions cut 1 base from V and 5 bases from J, with 9 bases between. The CDR3 is 14 residues long. CDR3 nucleotide sequence: TGTGCCAGCAGCTTAGTTCAGGGGCGAAACACCATATATTTT. As protein: CASSLVQGRNTIYF. The variable domain in full, with the rest retrieved from reference TRBV11-2 and TRBJ1-3, is EAGVAQSPRYKIIEKRQSVAFWCNPISGHATLYWYQQILGQGPKLLIQFQNNGVVDDSQLPKDRFSAERLKGVDSTLKIQPAKLEDSAVYLCASSLVQGRNTIYFGEGSWLTVV.

The CDR3 protein is CASSFLAGRSLGNYEQYF. The CDR3 coding sequence is TGTGCCAGCAGCTTTTTAGCGGGACGAAGCCTAGGGAACTACGAGCAGTACTTC. The J gene is TRBJ2-7, the V gene TRBV4-2, with 8 bases lining up with TRBD2. The length of the CDR3 is 18 residues. In germline, CDR1 is LGHNA, CDR2 YNFKEQ. V shed 5 bases and J 3 bases; nucleotides not matched to a gene: 18.

This clone was found many times. The chain links TRBV4-3 to TRBJ2-1; 7 bases map to TRBD2. The CDR3 length is 15 residues. Germline CDR1 is LGHNA and CDR2 is YSLEER. J gave up 3 bases and V 0 bases, and 2 bases lay outside the gene matches. As DNA, the CDR3 is TGCGCCAGCAGCCAAGATCCGGGAGGCTACAATGAGCAGTTCTTC. It translates to CASSQDPGGYNEQFF.

The chain employs TRBV30 and TRBJ1-2; possibly TRBD1 for D (5 bases). The CDR3 loop spans 14 amino acids. Trimming stripped 0 bases from V and 7 bases from J, with 15 bases between. CDR1 and CDR2 (germline): GTSNPN, SVGIG (reference sequence). The CDR3: CAWSVAVRGFGYTF. The CDR3 nucleotides read TGTGCCTGGAGTGTTGCCGTGAGGGGTTTTGGCTACACCTTC.

The V and J genes are TRBV6-1 and TRBJ1-2; D call uncertain. Germline V lookup: CDR1 MNHNS, CDR2 SASEGT. The CDR3 contains 13 residues. Between the trimmed V and J ends, which lost 2 bases and 8 bases, there was a span of 12 bases. CDR3 in amino acids: CASSESGYTGYTF. The CDR3 DNA is TGTGCCAGCAGTGAATCCGGGTATACAGGCTACACCTTC.

This clone was seen at least ten times. The chain joins TRBV6-1 to TRBJ2-7, with TRBD1 matching over 10 bases. Germline CDR1 reads MNHNS; CDR2 reads SASEGT. J was trimmed by 6 bases and V by 4 bases; bases with no gene match: 3. This CDR3 spans 13 amino acids. The CDR3 protein is CASSVGQGFEQYF. The CDR3, as DNA: TGTGCCAGCAGTGTGGGACAGGGGTTCGAGCAGTACTTC.

This clone was picked up a small number of times. CDR3 DNA sequence: TGTGCCAACCCGCGGGGGTTCGCAGATACGCAGTATTTT. Amino acid sequence: CANPRGFADTQYF. The chain couples TRBV9 to TRBJ2-3, with TRBD2 identical over 7 bases. The V gene end was trimmed by 9 bases and the J gene end by 4 bases; junction bases not matched to a gene: 8. CDR1 is SGDLS, CDR2 YYNGEE, per germline. The CDR3 is 13 residues long.